What follows are 27 T cell receptor beta chains derived from one specimen sequenced in a study of CD8 T cells in Susac syndrome. RNA, at about 0.45 to 1 ug, was reverse transcribed with random hexamers. TCRdb re-derived calls from the immunoSEQ multiplex PCR reads in MiXCR, one entry per CDR3 protein. This table holds approximately 230,000 distinct CDR3 sequences, 85% to 95% found once. Sequencing was done on a sample of CD4+ T cells from PBMCs. These receptors all come from a human donor with multiple sclerosis.

The chain recombines TRBV18 with TRBJ1-1; D might be TRBD1 (6 bases). The CDR3 sequence is 16 residues long. Trimming took 6 bases from V and 0 from J, leaving 17 bases between them. Germline V gene sequence: CDR1 KGHSH, CDR2 LQKENI. The CDR3, as DNA: TGTGCCAGCTCCCCCGAACAGGGTCCCATGAACACTGAAGCTTTCTTT. This encodes CASSPEQGPMNTEAFF.

The J gene is TRBJ2-5, the V gene TRBV11-1; D tentatively fits TRBD1 or TRBD2 (6 bases each). The V end lost 6 bases, the J end lost 0 bases, and 11 bases lay between the germline ends. The V gene's germline CDR1 is SGHAT and CDR2 FQDESV (reference sequence). CDR3 length equals 14 residues. The CDR3 loop reads CASSTGAYQETQYF. In nucleotides, the CDR3 is TGTGCCAGCAGTACGGGGGCGTACCAAGAGACCCAGTACTTC.

The CDR3 spells CASSPGLAAGNEQFF. CDR3 nucleotide sequence: TGTGCCAGCTCACCGGGTCTAGCGGCAGGGAATGAGCAGTTCTTC. The chain links TRBV18 to TRBJ2-1; 7 bases line up with TRBD2. The CDR3 extends over 15 amino acids. The V segment lost 3 bases and the J segment 7 bases; nucleotides outside the gene matches: 9. Germline values: CDR1 KGHSH, CDR2 LQKENI.

This sequence joins TRBV27 and TRBJ1-5; 7 nucleotides match TRBD1. Germline CDR1 reads MNHEY; CDR2 reads SMNVEV (reference sequence). Trimming removed 2 bases from V and 6 bases from J; junction bases left unmatched: 4. This CDR3 comprises 14 residues. DNA of the CDR3: TGTGCCAGCAGTTTAGACAGGGTGGCTCAGCCCCAGCATTTT. It specifies CASSLDRVAQPQHF.

The V call is TRBV6-1, the J call TRBJ1-1; the D is unclear. Between the trimmed V and J ends, which lost 2 bases and 8 bases, there was a span of 15 bases. The V gene's germline CDR1 is MNHNS and CDR2 SASEGT. The CDR3 is 14 amino acids. Here the CDR3 DNA reads TGTGCCAGCAGTGAACCCCTCCGTTTGAGGGAAGCTTTCTTT. The encoded protein is CASSEPLRLREAFF.

This chain connects TRBV7-2 to TRBJ2-4; D may match TRBD1 or TRBD2 (5 bases each). This CDR3 is 14 amino acids long. With 0 bases removed from V and 5 bases from J, the gap between germline ends came to 8 bases. The germline gives CDR1 SGHTA, CDR2 FQGNSA. The CDR3 spells CASSLAGVQNIQYF. CDR3 nucleotides: TGTGCCAGCAGCTTAGCGGGGGTACAAAACATTCAGTACTTC. The full variable domain, with the rest looked up from reference TRBV7-2 and TRBJ2-4, is GAGVSQSPSNKVTEKGKDVELRCDPISGHTALYWYRQSLGQGLEFLIYFQGNSAPDKSGLPSDRFSAERTGGSVSTLTIQRTQQEDSAVYLCASSLAGVQNIQYFGAGTRLSVL.

The chain links TRBV20-1 to TRBJ2-7; weak D call: TRBD1 (6 bases). This CDR3 has 14 residues. Trimming removed 2 bases at V and 4 bases at J, with 15 bases between. From germline, CDR1 is DFQATT and CDR2 SNEGSKA (reference sequence). Written as DNA, the CDR3 is TGCAGTGCTAGACTGGACAGTTTTAAGTACGAGCAGTACTTC. Its translation: CSARLDSFKYEQYF.

This clonotype came up a few times. This sequence joins TRBV9 and TRBJ2-3; D gene ambiguous. This CDR3 comprises 14 residues. Germline CDR1 reads SGDLS; CDR2 reads YYNGEE. Trimming cost V 4 bases and J 1 base, with 10 bases left between them. The CDR3 spells CASSLRTGTDTQYF. The CDR3 DNA reads TGTGCCAGCAGCCTTCGGACGGGCACAGATACGCAGTATTTT.

This chain uses TRBV27 with TRBJ1-1; D gene ambiguous. This CDR3 has 14 amino acids. The V gene lost 5 bases and the J gene lost 5 bases, with 15 bases spanning the gap. Germline CDR1 reads MNHEY; CDR2 reads SMNVEV (reference sequence). CDR3 protein: CASSRSPPGTEAFF. CDR3 DNA sequence: TGTGCCAGCAGTCGCTCCCCCCCGGGGACTGAAGCTTTCTTT.

This clonotype was observed once. The CDR3 is CAISELGERSPLHF. DNA for the CDR3: TGTGCCATCAGTGAGCTTGGGGAACGTTCACCCCTCCACTTT. The chain recombines TRBV10-3 with TRBJ1-6; D is ambiguous. The V gene lost 2 bases and the J gene lost 9 bases, with 11 bases spanning the gap. The CDR3 is 14 residues long. CDR1 ENHRY and CDR2 SYGVKD come from the germline V gene.

This clonotype was picked up one time. The chain joins TRBV20-1 to TRBJ2-1; D gene unclear. Between the trimmed V and J ends, which lost 0 bases and 3 bases, there was a span of 15 bases. Germline CDR1 DFQATT, CDR2 SNEGSKA (reference sequence). The CDR3 contains 16 residues. The chain's CDR3 is CSARDWMRPLYNEQFF. In nucleotides, the CDR3 is TGCAGTGCTAGAGATTGGATGCGACCCCTCTACAATGAGCAGTTCTTC.

This clonotype was observed once. J is TRBJ2-3 and V is TRBV5-1, with a tentative D call TRBD2 (5 bases). Germline loops: CDR1 SGHRS, CDR2 YFSETQ. The CDR3 sequence is 15 residues long. Trimming took 3 bases from V and 1 from J, leaving 12 bases between them. The CDR3 sequence is CASSSGDEGTDTQYF. The CDR3 nucleotides read TGCGCCAGCAGCTCCGGGGATGAGGGCACAGATACGCAGTATTTT.

J is TRBJ2-1 and V is TRBV19, with TRBD2 matching 11 bases. The CDR3 extends over 16 amino acids. Trimming at V came to 6 bases and at J to 2 bases, leaving 6 bases not matched to a gene. Germline-derived CDR1 and CDR2 are LNHDA and SQIVND (reference sequence). The CDR3 DNA is TGTGCCAGTAGACCGGGGACTAGCGGAACCTACAATGAGCAGTTCTTC. Translating it yields CASRPGTSGTYNEQFF.

The chain employs TRBV5-4 and TRBJ2-2; 7 bases are a match to TRBD1. Germline-derived CDR1 and CDR2 are SGHNT and YYREEE (reference sequence). This CDR3 region has 13 residues. Trimming cost V 10 bases and J 5 bases; bases outside gene matches: 8. The CDR3 here is CASRTGETGELFF. The DNA for the CDR3 is TGTGCCTCCCGGACAGGAGAAACCGGGGAGCTGTTTTTT.

This clonotype was picked up one time. The junction and the germline gene differ at one end; a read error may be behind it. This chain uses TRBV19 with TRBJ2-7; 9 positions match TRBD1. Per germline, CDR1 LNHDA and CDR2 SQIVND (reference sequence). This CDR3 has 14 amino acids. The CDR3 DNA reads TGTGCCGGTAGTAAACCGGGACAGGGCAACGAGCAGTACTTC. Encoded protein: CAGSKPGQGNEQYF.

The genes are TRBV24-1 and TRBJ2-5; TRBD2 might be the D (5 bases). This CDR3 has 17 residues. The V gene lost 4 bases and the J gene lost 3 bases, with 20 bases spanning the gap. Germline CDR1 and CDR2: KGHDR and SFDVKD. This chain's CDR3 is CATSEHPGPMGEETQYF. The CDR3 DNA reads as TGTGCCACCAGTGAACACCCAGGTCCAATGGGAGAAGAGACCCAGTACTTC.

This clonotype was picked up a small number of times. The chain links TRBV3-1 to TRBJ2-7; D is unresolved. Germline loops: CDR1 LGHDT, CDR2 YNNKEL (reference sequence). The CDR3 runs 14 residues. V lost 1 base and J lost 1, with 8 bases in between. The CDR3 spells CASSQGAISYEQYV. The DNA of the CDR3 is TGTGCCAGCAGCCAAGGCGCCATATCCTACGAGCAGTACGTC.

The J gene is TRBJ1-1, the V gene TRBV20-1; tentative D call: TRBD1 (5 bases). Trimming left V 0 bases short and J 2 bases short, with 13 bases between. The CDR3 is 15 residues long. In germline, CDR1 is DFQATT, CDR2 SNEGSKA (reference sequence). CDR3 amino acids: CSARDWAGTNTEAFF. CDR3 DNA: TGCAGTGCTAGAGATTGGGCAGGGACCAACACTGAAGCTTTCTTT.

V and J are TRBV21-1 and TRBJ2-7; TRBD1, the table's D call, was not compared with the DNA. TRBV21-1 is annotated as a pseudogene. This CDR3 has 18 amino acids. The CDR3 DNA follows: TGTGCCAGCAGCAAAGGTCGGGCACGGGACAAGTACTCCTACGAGCAGTACGTC. Translating it yields CASSKGRARDKYSYEQYV.

The chain joins TRBV7-2 to TRBJ1-5; D remains unclear. CDR1 and CDR2 (germline): SGHTA, FQGNSA. Trimming shortened V by 5 bases and J by 11 bases, and 13 bases separated the two germline ends. The CDR3 loop spans 12 amino acids. The CDR3 DNA reads as TGTGCCAGCAGCCGGGCGGGTAGGGCCCAGCATTTT. Encoded protein: CASSRAGRAQHF.

V and J are TRBV7-9 and TRBJ2-3, with TRBD1 identical over 9 bases. CDR1 and CDR2 from the germline V gene are SEHNR and FQNEAQ (reference sequence). The CDR3 has 18 residues. J gave up 0 bases and V 5 bases, and 12 bases lay outside the gene matches. The DNA of the CDR3 is TGTGCCAGCAGCGAATACCGGGACAGGGTCAGGAGCACAGATACGCAGTATTTT. It yields the protein CASSEYRDRVRSTDTQYF.

The chain combines TRBV13 with TRBJ2-7, with 10 bases matching TRBD2. This CDR3 contains 14 residues. Germline V gene data show CDR1 as PRHDT and CDR2 as FYEKMQ (reference sequence). The V segment lost 5 bases and the J segment 1 base; nucleotides outside the gene matches: 2. The CDR3 coding sequence is TGTGCCAGCAGCCATAGCGGGGGGTCCTACGAGCAGTACTTC. This sequence encodes CASSHSGGSYEQYF.

The V gene is TRBV20-1, the J gene TRBJ2-1, with a possible D match to TRBD2 (7 bases). The CDR3 extends over 14 amino acids. V lost 6 bases to trimming and J lost 1 base, with 13 bases between them. Germline loops: CDR1 DFQATT, CDR2 SNEGSKA (reference sequence). Here the CDR3 reads CSAQGGGSYNEQFF. As DNA, the CDR3 is TGCAGTGCCCAAGGGGGAGGGTCCTACAATGAGCAGTTCTTC.

Only one count was recorded for this clonotype. This chain joins TRBV2 and TRBJ2-4; the D is unclear. This CDR3 contains 17 residues. Trimming cost V 1 base and J 9 bases, with 22 bases left between them. CDR1 SNHLY and CDR2 FYNNEI come from the germline V gene. This CDR3 is CASSEGAVQTPLSIQYF. In nucleotides, the CDR3 is TGTGCCAGCAGTGAAGGGGCGGTACAAACACCCCTTAGCATTCAGTACTTC.

This clonotype was picked up one time. The chain employs TRBV20-1 and TRBJ1-6, with 9 positions matching TRBD1. Germline V gene sequence: CDR1 DFQATT, CDR2 SNEGSKA (reference sequence). J lost 5 bases, V lost 0 bases, and 8 bases had no gene match. The CDR3 runs 17 residues. The CDR3 loop is CSARDGTGDRDNSPLHF. CDR3 in DNA: TGCAGTGCTAGAGATGGGACCGGGGACAGGGATAATTCACCCCTCCACTTT.

CDR3 loop: CASSTEGTGVAYGYTF. DNA of the CDR3: TGTGCCAGTAGTACAGAGGGTACAGGGGTCGCCTATGGCTACACCTTC. The V and J genes are TRBV19 and TRBJ1-2; 7 bases map to TRBD1. The CDR3 runs 16 residues. V shed 4 bases, J shed 4 bases, and the junction held 12 bases outside the gene matches. Germline CDR1 and CDR2: LNHDA and SQIVND (reference sequence). Supplemented by reference TRBV19 and TRBJ1-2, the full variable domain reads DGGITQSPKYLFRKEGQNVTLSCEQNLNHDAMYWYRQDPGQGLRLIYYSQIVNDFQKGDIAEGYSVSREKKESFPLTVTSAQKNPTAFYLCASSTEGTGVAYGYTFGSGTRLTVV.

CDR3 residues: CAGLRASGETQYF. CDR3 DNA sequence: TGTGCCGGCCTCCGGGCTAGCGGCGAGACCCAGTACTTC. This chain links TRBV30 with TRBJ2-5; 7 bases line up with TRBD2. The germline gives CDR1 GTSNPN, CDR2 SVGIG (reference sequence). The CDR3 is 13 residues long. The V and J ends lost 8 bases and 5 bases, in that order; junction bases with no gene match: 11.